Sequencing of this TCR beta chain was carried out in a study of cytomegalovirus exposure and HLA in healthy donors. CDR1 and CDR2 from the germline V gene are SGHTS and YDEGEE. This CDR3 contains 12 residues. Trimming removed 5 bases at V and 8 bases at J, with 11 bases between. PCR amplification relied on 60 Vbeta primers (plus 13 Jbeta primers). Data came from immunoSEQ multiplex PCR; TCRdb stores just in-frame clones and leaves some out. The sample holds about 160,000 clones, approximately 81% seen once. Source material: PBMCs. The chain has TRBV5-8 and TRBJ2-4, with a tentative D call TRBD2 (5 bases). The receptor was derived from a female donor in good health and CMV-seronegative. DNA for the CDR3: TGTGCCAGCAGTCGAGGGCGGGACATTCAGTACTTC. The encoded protein is CASSRGRDIQYF.